The text below deals with one TCR beta chain. What it recognizes is unknown. The CDR3 end falls 3 residues outside the read, so it is completed with the germline J gene. The data were taken from a study of T cells in women clearing cervical HPV infection. Background on the study: Donors had HPV16-related CIN3 or worse; 2 had invasive cancer. Controls were women whose single incident HPV16 infection cleared within 12 months without precancer or cancer. Study observations and caveats: Richness differences could reflect unmeasured T-cell content per sample. CIN3+ cases had significantly higher TCR richness than controls; evenness did not differ.

Clones were read by immunoSEQ multiplex PCR, and TCRdb kept only the in-frame ones, dropping some. The repertoire table contains about 35,000 clones. V trimming: 4 bases; J trimming: 4 bases; junction bases outside the gene matches: 8. Looked up from germline, CDR1 is SGHRS and CDR2 is YFSETQ. The CDR3 covers 15 residues. The source is a woman aged 18 to 69 with a cervical HPV16 infection that either progressed to CIN3+ or cleared (not recorded which). The gene calls are TRBV5-1 and TRBJ1-1; TRBD1 agrees at 9 bases. Input material: blood buffy coat. CDR3 sequence reads: CASSMGTGRGTEAFF. The DNA read from the CDR3 is TGCGCCAGCAGCATGGGGACAGGGAGGGGCACTGAA.